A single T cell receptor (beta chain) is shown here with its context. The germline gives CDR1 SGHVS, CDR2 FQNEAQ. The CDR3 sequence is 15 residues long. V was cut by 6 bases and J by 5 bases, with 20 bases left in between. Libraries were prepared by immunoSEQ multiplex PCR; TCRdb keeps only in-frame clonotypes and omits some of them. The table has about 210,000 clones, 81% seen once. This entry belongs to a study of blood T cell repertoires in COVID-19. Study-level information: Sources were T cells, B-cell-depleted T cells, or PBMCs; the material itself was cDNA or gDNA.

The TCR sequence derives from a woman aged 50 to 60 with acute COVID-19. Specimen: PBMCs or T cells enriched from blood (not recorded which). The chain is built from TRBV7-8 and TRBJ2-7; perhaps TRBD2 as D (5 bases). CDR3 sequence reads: CASSRRDHLRDEQYF. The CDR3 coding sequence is TGTGCCAGCAGTCGTCGAGACCACCTGCGGGACGAGCAGTACTTC.